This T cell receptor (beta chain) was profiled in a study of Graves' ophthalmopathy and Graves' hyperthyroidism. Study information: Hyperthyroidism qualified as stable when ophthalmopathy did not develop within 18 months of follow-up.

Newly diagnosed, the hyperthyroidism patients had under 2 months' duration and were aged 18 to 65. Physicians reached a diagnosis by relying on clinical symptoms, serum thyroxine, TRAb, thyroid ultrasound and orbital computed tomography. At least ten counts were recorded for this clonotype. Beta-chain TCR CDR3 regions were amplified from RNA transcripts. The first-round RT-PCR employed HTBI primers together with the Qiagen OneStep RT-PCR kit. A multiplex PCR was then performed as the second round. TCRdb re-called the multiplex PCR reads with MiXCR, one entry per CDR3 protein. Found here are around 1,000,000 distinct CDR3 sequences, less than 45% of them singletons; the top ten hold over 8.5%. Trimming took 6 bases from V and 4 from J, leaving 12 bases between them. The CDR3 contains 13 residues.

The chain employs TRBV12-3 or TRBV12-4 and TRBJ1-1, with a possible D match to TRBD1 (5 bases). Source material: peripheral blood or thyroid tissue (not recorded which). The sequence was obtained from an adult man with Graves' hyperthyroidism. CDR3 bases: TGTGCCAGCAGGCGGGGGGAGGGCACTGAAGCTTTCTTT. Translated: CASRRGEGTEAFF.